The clone carrying this TCR beta chain was picked up one time. Its antigen is still unknown. The CDR3 is 15 amino acids. The germline gives CDR1 SGHVS, CDR2 FQNEAQ. The ends lost 5 bases at V and 8 bases at J; junction bases unmatched: 8. TCRdb's copy holds only in-frame clones and misses some; the assay was immunoSEQ multiplex PCR. The sample carries about 480,000 clones, around nine tenths recorded once. This sample's treatment: around 19 received Ad26.COV2.S at low or high dose, single or two shots; 5 received placebo; per-sample allocation not given. Specimen acquisition occurred on day 63 following the initial vaccine or placebo injection. Boston provided a donor who was an adult aged 18-55 years. This specimen comes from a study of Ad26.COV2.S vaccination and SARS-CoV-2 variants. As for the study in general: Recipients of Ad26.COV2.S got it intramuscularly, once or twice 56 days apart.

Findings and caveats of the study: Breadth and depth estimates from TCRs may understate total T cell responses. Recipients given vaccine exceeded placebo recipients in spike-specific TCR breadth.

Specimen: peripheral blood, collected in a trial of Ad26.COV2.S vaccine versus placebo. The chain links TRBV7-8 to TRBJ1-6; 8 bases line up with TRBD1. The sequence was collected from a person between 18 and 65 years old who received the Ad26.COV2.S COVID-19 vaccine or a placebo. In nucleotides, the CDR3 is TGTGCCAGCAGCCCCGTGACAGGGGTATATTCACCCCTCCACTTT. It translates to CASSPVTGVYSPLHF.